Following are 15 T cell receptor beta chains from one sample sequenced in a study of OX40 agonist ivuxolimab in advanced cancers. Method: immunoSEQ multiplex PCR; TCRdb's copy keeps in-frame clones and lacks some. This sample has about 28,000 clones, with roughly 80% found just once. Sequenced material: CD4+ or CD8+ T cells sorted from blood, taken in a trial of the OX40 agonist ivuxolimab. The receptor set was obtained from an adult with an advanced solid tumor such as melanoma, head and neck, liver or kidney cancer.

V is TRBV28 and J is TRBJ2-7; 7 nucleotides line up with TRBD1. The V and J ends lost 5 bases and 4 bases, in that order; junction bases with no gene match: 8. The CDR3 is 14 amino acids. Germline V gene sequence: CDR1 MDHEN, CDR2 SYDVKM. Here the CDR3 reads CASSPPRGSYEQYF. The CDR3 DNA sequence: TGTGCCAGCAGTCCCCCCAGGGGGAGTTACGAGCAGTACTTC.

This clone was seen more than once but under ten times. This chain connects TRBV2 to TRBJ1-1; D not resolved. Trimming pared 3 bases from V and 1 base from J, leaving 12 bases between. The CDR3 is 15 amino acids. Germline CDR1 reads SNHLY; CDR2 reads FYNNEI. As DNA, the CDR3 is TGTGCCAGCAGTGATGGTCGACTGTCGAACACTGAAGCTTTCTTT. It specifies CASSDGRLSNTEAFF.

This chain joins TRBV9 and TRBJ1-2; D call uncertain. The V end lost 0 bases, the J end lost 5 bases, and 11 bases lay between the germline ends. Germline V lookup: CDR1 SGDLS, CDR2 YYNGEE. The CDR3 is 14 residues long. As DNA, the CDR3 is TGTGCCAGCAGCGTAGAAGGAATTGAGTATGGCTACACCTTC. Amino acid sequence: CASSVEGIEYGYTF.

This clone was picked up one time. V usage is TRBV23-1 and J usage is TRBJ2-7, with TRBD2 matching 8 bases. TRBV23-1 is flagged as an ORF with uncertain function. Trimming cost V 7 bases and J 5 bases; bases outside gene matches: 13. This CDR3 contains 15 residues. CDR3 residues: CASTRGGTSLNEQYF. Here the CDR3 DNA reads TGCGCCAGCACCCGAGGGGGGACTAGTCTTAACGAGCAGTACTTC.

This clone came up once. The chain employs TRBV28 and TRBJ2-7; no definite D call. With 2 bases removed from V and 7 bases from J, the gap between germline ends came to 12 bases. The CDR3 consists of 13 residues. Germline V gene sequence: CDR1 MDHEN, CDR2 SYDVKM. The CDR3 loop is CASSLGQRLEQYF. DNA for the CDR3: TGTGCCAGCAGTTTAGGGCAGCGATTGGAGCAGTACTTC.

As to this clone: A read error may account for a junction end that differs from germline. The chain is built from TRBV10-2 and TRBJ2-7; D gene ambiguous. The CDR3 consists of 13 residues. Germline values: CDR1 WSHSY, CDR2 SAAADI. The CDR3 DNA is TGCGCCAGCAGTGAGTCCGACTCCGTACACCCACCCTTC. Amino acids: CASSESDSVHPPF.

By sample fraction, this clone is large. The rearrangement uses TRBV7-8 and TRBJ2-7; weak D call: TRBD2 (6 bases). Trimming left V 6 bases short and J 4 bases short, with 13 bases between. The CDR3 sequence is 13 residues long. Germline V gene lookup returns CDR1 SGHVS and CDR2 FQNEAQ. CDR3 region: CASSPRESYEQYF. The CDR3 nucleotides are TGTGCCAGCAGTCCACGGGAGTCGTACGAGCAGTACTTC.

The CDR3 protein is CASSLAGQGTGELFF. In nucleotides, the CDR3 is TGCGCCAGCAGCTTGGCCGGGCAAGGCACCGGGGAGCTGTTTTTT. The chain links TRBV5-1 to TRBJ2-2, with D hard to call. The V and J ends lost 0 bases and 4 bases respectively, with 10 bases between them. Germline V lookup: CDR1 SGHRS, CDR2 YFSETQ. The CDR3 covers 15 residues.

The rearrangement links TRBV7-3 to TRBJ2-7; D is perhaps TRBD2 (7 bases). Germline CDR1 reads SGHTA; CDR2 reads FQGTGA. V lost 4 bases to trimming and J lost 4 bases, with 14 bases between them. This CDR3 contains 14 residues. For the CDR3, the DNA is TGTGCCAGCAGCTCCTTCGGGGGGCCGTACGAGCAGTACTTC. Protein: CASSSFGGPYEQYF. The whole variable domain, remainder taken from reference TRBV7-3 and TRBJ2-7, is GAGVSQTPSNKVTEKGKYVELRCDPISGHTALYWYRQSLGQGPEFLIYFQGTGAADDSGLPNDRFFAVRPEGSVSTLKIQRTERGDSAVYLCASSSFGGPYEQYFGPGTRLTVT.

This chain connects TRBV28 to TRBJ1-5, with D unclear. The germline V and J ends were trimmed by 2 bases and 13 bases, with 21 bases remaining between them. The CDR3 is 15 amino acids. Germline V CDR1 and CDR2: MDHEN, SYDVKM. CDR3 nucleotide sequence: TGTGCCAGCAGTTTAAGCACGGTACCGGGTTGGCCGCAGCATTTT. This gives the protein CASSLSTVPGWPQHF.

The chain combines TRBV2 with TRBJ2-7, with 10 bases that match TRBD1. CDR3 length equals 14 residues. V gave up 7 bases and J gave up 1 base; unmatched junction bases: 4. Germline CDR1 SNHLY, CDR2 FYNNEI. CDR3 sequence (DNA): TGTGCCAGCAAACAGGACAGGGGGTCCTACGAGCAGTACTTC. The encoded protein is CASKQDRGSYEQYF.

The chain is built from TRBV9 and TRBJ2-1; maybe TRBD1 (6 bases). This CDR3 has 12 residues. V was cut by 4 bases and J by 9 bases, with 11 bases left in between. CDR1 and CDR2 from the germline V gene are SGDLS and YYNGEE. CDR3 bases: TGTGCCAGCAGCCCTACAGGGTTTGAGCAGTTCTTC. This encodes CASSPTGFEQFF. Complete variable domain (other parts from reference TRBV9 and TRBJ2-1): DSGVTQTPKHLITATGQRVTLRCSPRSGDLSVYWYQQSLDQGLQFLIQYYNGEERAKGNILERFSAQQFPDLHSELNLSSLELGDSALYFCASSPTGFEQFFGPGTRLTVL.

The chain couples TRBV27 to TRBJ2-3; no definite D call. Germline CDR1 and CDR2: MNHEY and SMNVEV (reference sequence). Trimming removed 3 bases at V and 6 bases at J, with 19 bases between. There are 16 residues in the CDR3. This CDR3 is CASSLMQPSLADTQYF. The CDR3 nucleotides are TGTGCCAGCAGTTTGATGCAGCCCTCCCTCGCGGATACGCAGTATTTT.

This clone was detected only a few times. V gene TRBV2 combines with J gene TRBJ2-3; 7 nucleotides agree with TRBD1. The CDR3 has 14 amino acids. After removal of 9 bases from V and 5 bases from J, the junction contained 11 bases not matched to a gene. Germline V CDR1 and CDR2: SNHLY, FYNNEI. The CDR3, as DNA: TGTGCCAGAGGCAAGACAGGGAGTAAAGATACGCAGTATTTT. This sequence encodes CARGKTGSKDTQYF.

V usage is TRBV14 and J usage is TRBJ2-7; TRBD1 agrees at 7 bases. Germline trimming cut 1 base from V and 4 bases from J; bases unmatched to any gene: 4. The CDR3 has 14 amino acids. From germline, CDR1 is SGHDN and CDR2 FVKESK. This CDR3 reads CASSQADRYYEQYF. The CDR3 DNA reads as TGTGCCAGCAGCCAAGCGGACAGGTATTACGAGCAGTACTTC.